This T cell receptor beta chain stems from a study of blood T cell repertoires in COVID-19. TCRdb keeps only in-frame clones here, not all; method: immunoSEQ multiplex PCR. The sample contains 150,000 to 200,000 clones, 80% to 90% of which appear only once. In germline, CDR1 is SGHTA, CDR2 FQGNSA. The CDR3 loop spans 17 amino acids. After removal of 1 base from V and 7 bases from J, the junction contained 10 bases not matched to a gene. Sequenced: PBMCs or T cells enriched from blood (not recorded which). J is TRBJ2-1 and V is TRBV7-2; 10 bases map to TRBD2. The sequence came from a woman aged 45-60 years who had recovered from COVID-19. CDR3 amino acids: CASSLVPPSGRRNEQFF. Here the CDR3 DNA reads TGTGCCAGCAGCTTAGTTCCCCCTAGCGGGAGACGGAATGAGCAGTTCTTC.